The 7 T cell receptor beta chains in this list originate from one sample, sequenced in a study of graft-versus-host responses after intestinal transplantation. Repertoires were generated with immunoSEQ multiplex PCR, while TCRdb's copy carries only in-frame clones and drops some. The repertoire holds 40,000 or so clones, with 85% to 95% as singletons. The sequences come from PBMCs, collected around 730 days after intestinal transplantation. The receptors originated from a human patient who received an intestinal transplant, so some T cells may come from the graft donor.

The genes are TRBV10-3 and TRBJ2-7; no clear D gene. Looked up from germline, CDR1 is ENHRY and CDR2 is SYGVKD. The CDR3 loop spans 14 amino acids. V was clipped by 7 bases and J by 3 bases, with 16 bases between them. For the CDR3, the DNA is TGTGCCATCAAGCCGGCAGCTGTGAACTACGAGCAGTACTTC. Translated: CAIKPAAVNYEQYF.

This clone was recorded a few times. The chain is built from TRBV7-3 and TRBJ1-2; D is unclear. There are 11 residues in the CDR3. Germline V CDR1 and CDR2: SGHTA, FQGTGA. V was shortened by 5 bases and J by 4 bases, with 5 bases between the two germline ends. Here the CDR3 DNA reads TGTGCCAGCAGCCGAGCCTATGGCTACACCTTC. The encoded protein is CASSRAYGYTF.

This clone was recorded only once. J is TRBJ2-7 and V is TRBV29-1, with D possibly being TRBD1 (6 bases). Between the trimmed V and J ends, which lost 6 bases and 0 bases, there was a span of 12 bases. CDR1 and CDR2 (germline): SQVTM, ANQGSEA. The CDR3 contains 13 residues. The CDR3 is CSVRDISSYEQYF. Written as DNA, the CDR3 is TGCAGCGTCCGGGACATCAGCTCCTACGAGCAGTACTTC.

This chain uses TRBV7-9 with TRBJ1-2, with TRBD1 identical over 7 bases. The CDR3 contains 15 residues. Germline CDR1 reads SEHNR; CDR2 reads FQNEAQ (reference sequence). Losses at the gene ends were 5 bases for V and 7 bases for J; bases not matched to a gene: 13. CDR3 protein: CASSQGEGHVGGYTF. Written as DNA, the CDR3 is TGTGCCAGCAGCCAGGGGGAGGGACACGTAGGTGGCTACACCTTC.

The chain links TRBV10-1 to TRBJ2-1; TRBD2 aligns across 13 bases. V was pared by 3 bases and J by 6 bases, with 2 bases of the junction left unmatched. The germline V gene encodes CDR1 WNHNN and CDR2 SYGVQD (reference sequence). CDR3 length equals 15 residues. The CDR3 DNA is TGCGCCAGCAGTGACGGACTAGCGGGGGCCAATGAGCAGTTCTTC. Its protein is CASSDGLAGANEQFF.

This clone was seen only once. The J gene is TRBJ2-2, the V gene TRBV2, with TRBD1 matching 7 bases. The V gene's germline CDR1 is SNHLY and CDR2 FYNNEI. CDR3 length equals 12 residues. The V segment lost 8 bases and the J segment 6 bases; nucleotides outside the gene matches: 3. The CDR3 loop reads CASLGQAGELFF. In DNA form, the CDR3 reads TGTGCCAGCCTCGGACAGGCCGGGGAGCTGTTTTTT.

This clone was seen only a few times. The chain uses TRBV2 and TRBJ1-2; 7 bases are shared with TRBD1. The CDR3 length is 15 residues. Losses at the gene ends were 6 bases for V and 2 bases for J; bases not matched to a gene: 9. The V gene's germline CDR1 is SNHLY and CDR2 FYNNEI. The CDR3 reads CASRQDRFRNYGYTF. In DNA, the CDR3 is TGTGCCAGCAGGCAGGACAGGTTTAGGAACTATGGCTACACCTTC.